This T cell receptor beta chain is from a study of tumor T cells in aggressive B-cell lymphoma. The data were produced by immunoSEQ multiplex PCR, yet TCRdb's version contains in-frame clones alone and is incomplete. Here the sample spans roughly 4,000 clones, about 93% being singletons. Trimming removed 0 bases from V and 7 bases from J, with 3 bases in between. From germline, CDR1 is DFQATT and CDR2 SNEGSKA (reference sequence). The CDR3 runs 11 residues. The receptor was isolated from an adult with diffuse large B cell lymphoma. The chain carries TRBV20-1 and TRBJ1-4; D is undetermined. The material sequenced was tumor tissue. CDR3 loop: CSARDLEKLFF. The CDR3 coding sequence is TGCAGTGCTAGAGATCTTGAAAAACTGTTTTTT.